The rows below give T cell receptor beta chains drawn from one sample of a study of CDR3 diversity in severe acne. TCRdb analysed the PCR reads with MiXCR anew, one entry per CDR3 protein. Of tens of thousands of distinct CDR3 sequences detected, approximately 49% appear once; the ten largest clones hold around 10%. Sequencing was done on a sample of blood. Receptor source: a male donor with severe acne vulgaris. Both conserved end residues are part of each CDR3. The order of the fields is clone size, D gene, V gene, J gene, CDR3 DNA, CDR3 protein. A D gene is named only where the DNA matches it firmly. Clone size is given for some rows only: seen once, a few or many times, or a class if the clone is expanded.

-	TRBD1	TRBV5-6	TRBJ1-2	TGTGCCAGCAGCGTTGGGGACAGTAACTATGGCTACACCTTC	CASSVGDSNYGYTF
-	TRBD2	TRBV6-4	TRBJ2-5	TGTGCCAGCCGTTACCCAGTCCGGGCGGGGGTAAAAGAGACCCAGTACTTC	CASRYPVRAGVKETQYF
-	-	TRBV20-1	TRBJ1-5	TGCAGTGCTCCCACTTGGCATGGCAATAGCAATCAGCCCCAGCATTTT	CSAPTWHGNSNQPQHF
-	-	TRBV14	TRBJ2-3	TGTGCCAGCAGCCAAGATTTGAGCACAGATACGCAGTATTTT	CASSQDLSTDTQYF
few	-	TRBV6-2/TRBV6-3	TRBJ1-1	TGTGCCAGCAGTTACCCCTCCCATGGGGCTACGAACACTGAAGCTTTCTTT	CASSYPSHGATNTEAFF
few	-	TRBV6-1	TRBJ1-1	TGTGCCAGCAGTGGCGTCCCCCGGGACGGGAACACTGAAGCTTTCTTT	CASSGVPRDGNTEAFF
many	TRBD1	TRBV5-1	TRBJ1-1	TGCGCCAGCAGCTTGGGGGACAGGGGAGGGACTTTCTTT	CASSLGDRGGTFF
-	TRBD1	TRBV10-3	TRBJ1-2	TGTGCCAGCAGTGTCAGGGGGTTGTATGGCTACACCTTC	CASSVRGLYGYTF
medium-sized	TRBD2	TRBV7-6	TRBJ2-7	TGTGCCAGCAGCTTGGCCGGGACTAGCGGGTCCCCATGGGTCTACGAGCAGTACTTC	CASSLAGTSGSPWVYEQYF
-	TRBD1	TRBV6-2/TRBV6-3	TRBJ2-7	TGTGCCAGCAGCTACCAGACAGGGCCCCTCTACGAGCAGTACTTC	CASSYQTGPLYEQYF
few	-	TRBV28	TRBJ1-3	TGTGCCAGCAAAGTTGTCTCCCCTGGAAACACCATATATTTT	CASKVVSPGNTIYF
-	-	TRBV7-6	TRBJ1-2	TGTGCCAGCAGCTTAGCAGGGTATGGCTACACCTTC	CASSLAGYGYTF
few	TRBD1	TRBV19	TRBJ2-7	TGTGCCAGTAGTATCCCTGGGACAGCCTACGAGCAGTACTTC	CASSIPGTAYEQYF
-	TRBD2	TRBV28	TRBJ2-7	TGTGCCAGCAGTTTCCTCCTAGGACTAGCTGAAACCTACGAGCAGTACTTC	CASSFLLGLAETYEQYF
-	TRBD2	TRBV5-1	TRBJ2-1	TGCGCCAGCAGCCCGAGACTAGCGGGAGTTGGCAATGAGCAGTTCTTC	CASSPRLAGVGNEQFF
-	TRBD2	TRBV12-3/TRBV12-4	TRBJ2-7	TGTGCCAGTCGGACTAGCGGGAGACAAGGGTCCTACGAGCAGTACTTC	CASRTSGRQGSYEQYF
-	-	TRBV7-9	TRBJ2-7	TGTGCCAGCAGCCTTGTCCGGGACGAAACCTACGAGCAGTACTTC	CASSLVRDETYEQYF
-	-	TRBV5-1	TRBJ1-1	TGCGCCAGCAGCTTGGCAACCGCCATGAACACTGAAGCTTTCTTT	CASSLATAMNTEAFF
-	-	TRBV15	TRBJ2-7	TGTGCCACCAGCAGTCTACGCTCTGGACCTAAGACCTACGAGCAGTACTTC	CATSSLRSGPKTYEQYF
-	-	TRBV19	TRBJ1-6	TGTGCTACCGGTCGACGCTCGTCTTCACCCCTCCACTTT	CATGRRSSSPLHF
many	-	TRBV4-1	TRBJ2-2	TGCGCCAGCAGCCAACTCACTACGGTAAACACCGGGGAGCTGTTTTTT	CASSQLTTVNTGELFF